Below, 8 T cell receptor beta chains from the same sample are listed, as sequenced in a study of control samples from healthy donors and cancer patients. Data came from immunoSEQ multiplex PCR; TCRdb stores just in-frame clones and leaves some out. This table has tens of thousands of clones, under 90% appearing once. Sequencing was carried out using blood. The receptors were gathered from a man aged 65 to 79 in good health.

CDR3 in DNA: TGTGCCAGCAGCCGGGCTACTAGCGGGAGTGGCAATGAGCAGTTCTTC. Translated: CASSRATSGSGNEQFF. The chain couples TRBV4-2 to TRBJ2-1, with 11 bases fitting TRBD2. The CDR3 is 16 amino acids. The J segment lost 6 bases and the V segment lost 4 bases, leaving 8 bases of the junction unmatched. Per the germline V gene, CDR1 is LGHNA and CDR2 is YNFKEQ.

This rearrangement joins TRBV7-2 to TRBJ2-1; 11 nucleotides agree with TRBD2. J lost 5 bases, V lost 6 bases, and 3 bases had no gene match. Per the germline V gene, CDR1 is SGHTA and CDR2 is FQGNSA. This CDR3 is 14 amino acids long. The CDR3 region is CASRRLAGNNEQFF. Written as DNA, the CDR3 is TGTGCCAGCAGACGACTAGCGGGAAACAATGAGCAGTTCTTC.

This chain uses TRBV19 with TRBJ1-5; D not certain. Trimming pared 1 base from V and 3 bases from J, leaving 13 bases between. CDR1 is LNHDA, CDR2 SQIVND, per germline (reference sequence). The CDR3 is 16 amino acids. In DNA form, the CDR3 reads TGTGCCAGTAGTATAGTTGGCGGATCAACCAATCAGCCCCAGCATTTT. Residues: CASSIVGGSTNQPQHF. Drawing the rest from reference TRBV19 and TRBJ1-5, the complete variable domain is DGGITQSPKYLFRKEGQNVTLSCEQNLNHDAMYWYRQDPGQGLRLIYYSQIVNDFQKGDIAEGYSVSREKKESFPLTVTSAQKNPTAFYLCASSIVGGSTNQPQHFGDGTRLSIL.

This clone was counted a few times. CDR3 nucleotide sequence: TGTGCCACCAGCAGAGCAGGGGGCGATGTCTACGAGCAGTACTTC. Translated, it gives CATSRAGGDVYEQYF. The rearrangement uses TRBV15 and TRBJ2-7; 8 nucleotides agree with TRBD1. V shed 1 base, J shed 3 bases, and the junction held 5 bases outside the gene matches. The CDR3 runs 15 residues. Germline CDR1 reads LNHNV; CDR2 reads YYDKDF (reference sequence).

The chain employs TRBV19 and TRBJ1-6, with D perhaps TRBD1 (6 bases). This CDR3 is built from 13 residues. Trimming left V 7 bases short and J 8 bases short, with 12 bases between. Per germline, CDR1 LNHDA and CDR2 SQIVND (reference sequence). The CDR3 protein is CASNQRGDSPLHF. DNA for the CDR3: TGTGCCAGTAACCAGAGGGGGGATTCACCCCTCCACTTT.

The chain joins TRBV11-2 to TRBJ2-1; TRBD1 matches at 7 bases. The CDR3 has 15 residues. Per germline, CDR1 SGHAT and CDR2 FQNNGV. V dropped 1 base and J dropped 2; count of bases not matched to a gene: 2. CDR3 amino acids: CASSLVGGTYNEQFF. CDR3 sequence (DNA): TGTGCCAGCAGCTTAGTAGGGGGCACCTACAATGAGCAGTTCTTC. Full variable domain (rest looked up from reference TRBV11-2 and TRBJ2-1): EAGVAQSPRYKIIEKRQSVAFWCNPISGHATLYWYQQILGQGPKLLIQFQNNGVVDDSQLPKDRFSAERLKGVDSTLKIQPAKLEDSAVYLCASSLVGGTYNEQFFGPGTRLTVL.

The chain links TRBV5-6 to TRBJ2-3, with unresolved D. The V and J ends lost 4 bases and 6 bases respectively, with 18 bases between them. The length of the CDR3 is 15 residues. CDR1 is SGHDT, CDR2 YYEEEE, per germline. CDR3 sequence: CASSPGGSLADTQYF. CDR3 in DNA: TGTGCCAGCAGCCCCGGTGGTAGCCTGGCCGATACGCAGTATTTT.

The V and J genes are TRBV10-2 and TRBJ2-1, with D possibly matching TRBD1 (5 bases). CDR3 length equals 14 residues. From germline, CDR1 is WSHSY and CDR2 SAAADI. Trimming left V 7 bases short and J 8 bases short, with 18 bases between. DNA for the CDR3: TGCGCCAGCATTGGACACTGGAGTGATTATGAGCAGTTCTTC. It codes for CASIGHWSDYEQFF.